This T cell receptor (beta chain) came from a study of blood T cells in healthy people across ages. Of note for this clonotype: What it recognizes is unknown.

Study-wide findings and caveats: A roughly linear fall in TCR beta diversity per million T cells was seen with increasing age.

Germline V CDR1 and CDR2: SGHAT, FQNNGV. V gave up 5 bases and J gave up 5 bases, with 10 bases separating them. This CDR3 region has 13 residues. With a J-beta primer mix and a sample-barcoded 5' primer, a second PCR ran about 6 to 11 cycles. A minimum of 3 million CDR3-containing paired-end reads was obtained for each sample. Via MiXCR, TCRdb re-called the 5' RACE reads, giving one row per CDR3 protein. The table includes roughly 1,700,000 distinct CDR3 sequences, about 28% detected once. Per sample, extraction of total RNA gave at least 6 micrograms in every case. The clonotype comes from a woman younger than 45 in good health. Sequenced input: blood. The chain employs TRBV11-2 and TRBJ2-4; D call uncertain. CDR3 in DNA: TGTGCCAGCAGCCCCCTGACCGAAAACATTCAGTACTTC. Protein product: CASSPLTENIQYF.